This TCR beta chain was sequenced during a study of blood T cell repertoires in COVID-19. Study context: Some COVID-19 samples were acute and others convalescent; all came from the United States, Italy and Spain.

Clones were sequenced by immunoSEQ multiplex PCR, and TCRdb holds only the in-frame ones, with some missing. The table lists about 180,000 clones, more than 75% of them singletons. The study recruited people aged 18 to 89 years across roughly 25 US areas. Cohort placement rested on clinical history that participants reported themselves. Germline CDR1 SNHLY, CDR2 FYNNEI. V was pared by 6 bases and J by 1 base, with 7 bases between. CDR3 length equals 13 residues. The chain uses TRBV2 and TRBJ1-3, with D possibly matching TRBD1 (6 bases). The TCR comes from a man aged 60 to 69 who had been exposed to COVID-19. Sequenced: PBMCs or T cells enriched from blood (not recorded which). The CDR3 nucleotides read TGTGCCAGCAGACAGGGATCTGGAAACACCATATATTTT. Translated: CASRQGSGNTIYF.